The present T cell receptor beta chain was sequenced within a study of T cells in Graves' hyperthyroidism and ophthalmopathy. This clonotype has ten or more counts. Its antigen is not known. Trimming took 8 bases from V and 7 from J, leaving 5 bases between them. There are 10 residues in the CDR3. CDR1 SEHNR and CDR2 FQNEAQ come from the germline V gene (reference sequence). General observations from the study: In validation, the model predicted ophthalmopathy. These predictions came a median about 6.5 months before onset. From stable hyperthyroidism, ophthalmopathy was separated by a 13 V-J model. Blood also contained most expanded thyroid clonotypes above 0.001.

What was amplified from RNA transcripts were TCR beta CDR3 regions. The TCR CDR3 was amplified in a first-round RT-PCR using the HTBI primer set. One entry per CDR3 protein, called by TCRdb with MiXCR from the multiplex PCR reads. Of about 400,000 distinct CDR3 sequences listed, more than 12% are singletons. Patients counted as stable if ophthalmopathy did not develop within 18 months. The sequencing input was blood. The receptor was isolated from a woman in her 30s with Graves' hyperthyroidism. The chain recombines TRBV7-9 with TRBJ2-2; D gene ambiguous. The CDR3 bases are TGTGCCAGCGTCGGCGGGGAGCTGTTTTTT. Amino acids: CASVGGELFF.